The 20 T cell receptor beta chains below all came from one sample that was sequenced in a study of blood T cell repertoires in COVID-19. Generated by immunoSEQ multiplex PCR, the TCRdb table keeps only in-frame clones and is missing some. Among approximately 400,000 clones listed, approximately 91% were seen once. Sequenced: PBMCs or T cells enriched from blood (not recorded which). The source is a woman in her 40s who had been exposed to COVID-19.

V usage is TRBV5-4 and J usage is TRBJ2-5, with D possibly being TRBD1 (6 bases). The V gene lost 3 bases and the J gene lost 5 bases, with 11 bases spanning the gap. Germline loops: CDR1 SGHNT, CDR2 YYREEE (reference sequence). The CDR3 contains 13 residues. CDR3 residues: CASSSQGQETQYF. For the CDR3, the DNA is TGTGCCAGCAGCTCCCAGGGGCAGGAGACCCAGTACTTC.

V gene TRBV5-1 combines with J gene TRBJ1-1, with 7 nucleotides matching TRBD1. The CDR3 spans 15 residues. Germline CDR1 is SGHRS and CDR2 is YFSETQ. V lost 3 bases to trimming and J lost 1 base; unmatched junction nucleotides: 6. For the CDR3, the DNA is TGCGCCAGCAGCTCTAAGACAGGGCCGAACACTGAAGCTTTCTTT. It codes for CASSSKTGPNTEAFF.

CDR3 coding DNA: TGTGCCAGCAGCCAAGATCCTAGTTATGAGACCCAGTACTTC. It specifies CASSQDPSYETQYF. The chain carries TRBV4-2 and TRBJ2-5; D uncertain. Trimming removed 0 bases at V and 5 bases at J, with 10 bases between. Germline assignment: CDR1 LGHNA and CDR2 YNFKEQ. This CDR3 contains 14 residues.

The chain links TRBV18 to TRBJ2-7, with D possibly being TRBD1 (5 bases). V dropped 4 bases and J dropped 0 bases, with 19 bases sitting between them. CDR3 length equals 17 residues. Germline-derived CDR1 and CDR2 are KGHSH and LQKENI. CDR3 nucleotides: TGTGCCAGCTCACTGTCCCAGCAGGGCTCCCCCTCCTACGAGCAGTACTTC. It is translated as CASSLSQQGSPSYEQYF.

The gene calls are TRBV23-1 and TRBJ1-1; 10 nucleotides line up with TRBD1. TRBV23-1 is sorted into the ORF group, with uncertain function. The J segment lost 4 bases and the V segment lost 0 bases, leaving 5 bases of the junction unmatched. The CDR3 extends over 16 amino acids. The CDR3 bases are TGCGCCAGCAGTCAATCAGAGGGACAGGGGATCACTGAAGCTTTCTTT. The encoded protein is CASSQSEGQGITEAFF.

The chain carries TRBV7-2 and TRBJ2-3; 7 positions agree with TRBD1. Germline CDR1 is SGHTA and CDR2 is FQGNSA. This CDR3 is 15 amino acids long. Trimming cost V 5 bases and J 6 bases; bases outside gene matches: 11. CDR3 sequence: CASSRNRGTGDTQYF. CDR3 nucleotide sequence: TGTGCCAGCAGCCGCAACAGGGGAACTGGGGATACGCAGTATTTT. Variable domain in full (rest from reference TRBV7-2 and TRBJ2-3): GAGVSQSPSNKVTEKGKDVELRCDPISGHTALYWYRQSLGQGLEFLIYFQGNSAPDKSGLPSDRFSAERTGGSVSTLTIQRTQQEDSAVYLCASSRNRGTGDTQYFGPGTRLTVL.

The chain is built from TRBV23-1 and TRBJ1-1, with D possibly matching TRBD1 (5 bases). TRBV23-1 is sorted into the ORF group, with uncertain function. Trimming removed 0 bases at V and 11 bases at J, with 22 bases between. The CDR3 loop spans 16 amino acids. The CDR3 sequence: CASSQSGGQGPFLAFF. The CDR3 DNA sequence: TGCGCCAGCAGTCAATCGGGGGGTCAGGGCCCGTTCTTGGCTTTCTTT.

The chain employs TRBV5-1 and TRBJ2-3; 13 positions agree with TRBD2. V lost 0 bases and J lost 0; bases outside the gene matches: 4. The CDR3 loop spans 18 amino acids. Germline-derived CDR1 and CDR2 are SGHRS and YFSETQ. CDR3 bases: TGCGCCAGCAGCTTGGCCACTAGCGGGGGGGCCAGCACAGATACGCAGTATTTT. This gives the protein CASSLATSGGASTDTQYF. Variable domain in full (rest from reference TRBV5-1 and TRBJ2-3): KAGVTQTPRYLIKTRGQQVTLSCSPISGHRSVSWYQQTPGQGLQFLFEYFSETQRNKGNFPGRFSGRQFSNSRSEMNVSTLELGDSALYLCASSLATSGGASTDTQYFGPGTRLTVL.

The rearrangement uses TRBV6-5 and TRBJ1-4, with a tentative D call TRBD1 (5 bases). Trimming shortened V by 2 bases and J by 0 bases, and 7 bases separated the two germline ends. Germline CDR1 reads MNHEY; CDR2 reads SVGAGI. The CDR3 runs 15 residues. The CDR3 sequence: CASSYGAATNEKLFF. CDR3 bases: TGTGCCAGCAGTTACGGGGCAGCAACTAATGAAAAACTGTTTTTT.

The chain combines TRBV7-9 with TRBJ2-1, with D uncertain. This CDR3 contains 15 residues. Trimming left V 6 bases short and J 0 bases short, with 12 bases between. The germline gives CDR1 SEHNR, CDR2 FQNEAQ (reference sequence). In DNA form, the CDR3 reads TGTGCCAGCAGAGTTTTCCCGAGCTCCTACAATGAGCAGTTCTTC. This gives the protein CASRVFPSSYNEQFF.

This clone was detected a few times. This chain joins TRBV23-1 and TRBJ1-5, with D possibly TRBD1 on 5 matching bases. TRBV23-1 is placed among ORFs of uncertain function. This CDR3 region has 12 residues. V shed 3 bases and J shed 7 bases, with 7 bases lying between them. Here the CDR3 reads CASSQGPQPQHF. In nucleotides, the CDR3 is TGCGCCAGCAGTCAGGGGCCCCAGCCCCAGCATTTT.

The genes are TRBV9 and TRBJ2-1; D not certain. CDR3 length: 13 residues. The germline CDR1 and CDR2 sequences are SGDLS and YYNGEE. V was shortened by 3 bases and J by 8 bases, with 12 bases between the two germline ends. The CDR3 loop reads CASSEIVSYEQFF. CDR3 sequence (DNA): TGTGCCAGCAGCGAAATCGTATCCTATGAGCAGTTCTTC. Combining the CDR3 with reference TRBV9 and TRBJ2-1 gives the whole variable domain DSGVTQTPKHLITATGQRVTLRCSPRSGDLSVYWYQQSLDQGLQFLIQYYNGEERAKGNILERFSAQQFPDLHSELNLSSLELGDSALYFCASSEIVSYEQFFGPGTRLTVL.

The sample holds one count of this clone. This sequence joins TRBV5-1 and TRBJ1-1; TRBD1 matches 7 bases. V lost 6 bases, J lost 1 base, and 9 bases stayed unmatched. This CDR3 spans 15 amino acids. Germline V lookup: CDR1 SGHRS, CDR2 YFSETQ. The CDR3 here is CASTPSQGRNTEAFF. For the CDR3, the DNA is TGCGCCAGCACCCCCTCACAGGGGAGGAACACTGAAGCTTTCTTT.

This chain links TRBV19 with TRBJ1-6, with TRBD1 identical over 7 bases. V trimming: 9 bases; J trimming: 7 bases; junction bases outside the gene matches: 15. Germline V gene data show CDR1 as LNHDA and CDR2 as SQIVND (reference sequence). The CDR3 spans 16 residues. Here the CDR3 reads CASRPNLKGANSPLHF. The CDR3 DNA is TGTGCCAGCAGACCGAACCTGAAGGGGGCGAATTCACCCCTCCACTTT.

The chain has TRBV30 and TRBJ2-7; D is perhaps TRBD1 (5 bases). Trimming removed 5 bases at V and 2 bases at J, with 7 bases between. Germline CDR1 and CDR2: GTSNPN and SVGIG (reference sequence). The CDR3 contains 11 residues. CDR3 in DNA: TGTGCCTGGGGGGCCCCCTACGAGCAGTACTTC. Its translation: CAWGAPYEQYF.

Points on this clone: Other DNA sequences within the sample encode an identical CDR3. The CDR3 sequence: CASSLSGTGELFF. CDR3 nucleotide sequence: TGCGCCAGCAGCTTGTCGGGCACCGGGGAGCTGTTTTTT. V gene TRBV5-1 combines with J gene TRBJ2-2; D ambiguous. The CDR3 contains 13 residues. Germline CDR1 and CDR2: SGHRS and YFSETQ. Trimming cost V 1 base and J 4 bases, with 5 bases left between them.

The DNA for the CDR3 is TGTGCCAGTAGTATTAGGCGACAGGACCTGAACGGGGAGCTGTTTTTT. Its protein is CASSIRRQDLNGELFF. This chain connects TRBV19 to TRBJ2-2, with a weak D call TRBD1 (6 bases). The V end was cut by 3 bases, the J end by 7 bases, with 18 bases between. Germline V lookup: CDR1 LNHDA, CDR2 SQIVND (reference sequence). This CDR3 is 16 amino acids long. Full variable domain (remainder filled in from reference TRBV19 and TRBJ2-2): DGGITQSPKYLFRKEGQNVTLSCEQNLNHDAMYWYRQDPGQGLRLIYYSQIVNDFQKGDIAEGYSVSREKKESFPLTVTSAQKNPTAFYLCASSIRRQDLNGELFFGEGSRLTVL.

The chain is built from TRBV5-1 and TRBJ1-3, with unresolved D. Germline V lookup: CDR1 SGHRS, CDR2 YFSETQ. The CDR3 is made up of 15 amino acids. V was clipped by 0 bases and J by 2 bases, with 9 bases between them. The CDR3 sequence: CASSLDEVTGNTIYF. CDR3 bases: TGCGCCAGCAGCTTGGACGAGGTTACTGGAAACACCATATATTTT.

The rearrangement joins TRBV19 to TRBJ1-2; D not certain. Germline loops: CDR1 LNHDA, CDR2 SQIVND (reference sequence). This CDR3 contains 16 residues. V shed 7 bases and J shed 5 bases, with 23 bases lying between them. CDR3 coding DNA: TGTGCCAGTAAATCATCTTCGACGCTGGCGGGGTATGGCTACACCTTC. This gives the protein CASKSSSTLAGYGYTF.

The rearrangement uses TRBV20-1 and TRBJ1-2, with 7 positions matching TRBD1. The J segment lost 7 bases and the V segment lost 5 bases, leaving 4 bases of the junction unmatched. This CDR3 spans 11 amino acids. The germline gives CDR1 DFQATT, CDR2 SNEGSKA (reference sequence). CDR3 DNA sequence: TGCAGTGCTGTGACAGGGTCTGGCTACACCTTC. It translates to CSAVTGSGYTF.